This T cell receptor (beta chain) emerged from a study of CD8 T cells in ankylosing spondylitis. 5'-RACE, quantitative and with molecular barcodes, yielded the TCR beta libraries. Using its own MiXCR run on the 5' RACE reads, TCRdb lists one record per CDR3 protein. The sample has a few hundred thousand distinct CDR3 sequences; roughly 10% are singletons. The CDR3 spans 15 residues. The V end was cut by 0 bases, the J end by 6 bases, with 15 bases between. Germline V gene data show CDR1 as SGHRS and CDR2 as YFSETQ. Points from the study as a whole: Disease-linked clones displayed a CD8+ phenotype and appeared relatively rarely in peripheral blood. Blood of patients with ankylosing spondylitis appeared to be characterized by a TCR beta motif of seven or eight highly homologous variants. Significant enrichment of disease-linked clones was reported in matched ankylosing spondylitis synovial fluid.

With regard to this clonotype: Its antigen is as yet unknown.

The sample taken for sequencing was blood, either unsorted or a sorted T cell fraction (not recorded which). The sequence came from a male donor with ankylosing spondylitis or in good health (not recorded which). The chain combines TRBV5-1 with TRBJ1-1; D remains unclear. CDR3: CASSLAVGVGAEAFF. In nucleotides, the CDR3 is TGCGCCAGCAGCTTGGCTGTGGGAGTTGGGGCTGAAGCTTTCTTT.